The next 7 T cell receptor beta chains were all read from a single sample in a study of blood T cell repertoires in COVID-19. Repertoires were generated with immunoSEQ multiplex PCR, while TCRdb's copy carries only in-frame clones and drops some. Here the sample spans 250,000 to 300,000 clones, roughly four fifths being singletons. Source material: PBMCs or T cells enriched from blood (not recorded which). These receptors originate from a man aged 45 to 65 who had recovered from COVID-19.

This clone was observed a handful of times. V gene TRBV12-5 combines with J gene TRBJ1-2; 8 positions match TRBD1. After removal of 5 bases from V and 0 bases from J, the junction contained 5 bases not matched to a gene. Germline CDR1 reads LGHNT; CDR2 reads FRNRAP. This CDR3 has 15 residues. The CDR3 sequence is CASGPQGAPNYGYTF. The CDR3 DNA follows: TGTGCTAGTGGTCCCCAGGGGGCTCCTAACTATGGCTACACCTTC.

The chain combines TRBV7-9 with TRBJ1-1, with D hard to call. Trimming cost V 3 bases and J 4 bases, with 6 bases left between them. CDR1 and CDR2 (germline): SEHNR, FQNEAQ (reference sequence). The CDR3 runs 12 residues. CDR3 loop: CASSLAGTEAFF. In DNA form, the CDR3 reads TGTGCCAGCAGCTTGGCAGGCACTGAAGCTTTCTTT.

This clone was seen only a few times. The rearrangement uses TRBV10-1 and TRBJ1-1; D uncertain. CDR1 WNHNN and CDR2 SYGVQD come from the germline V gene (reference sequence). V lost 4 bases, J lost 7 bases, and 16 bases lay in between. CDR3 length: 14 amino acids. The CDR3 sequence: CASSVSPGEGEAFF. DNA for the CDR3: TGCGCCAGCAGTGTTAGTCCGGGCGAGGGTGAAGCTTTCTTT.

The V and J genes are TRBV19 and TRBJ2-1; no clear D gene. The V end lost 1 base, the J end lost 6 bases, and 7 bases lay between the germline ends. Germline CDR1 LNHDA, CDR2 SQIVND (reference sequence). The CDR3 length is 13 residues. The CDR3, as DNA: TGTGCCAGTAGTATAGGTTCATCCAATGAGCAGTTCTTC. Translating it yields CASSIGSSNEQFF.

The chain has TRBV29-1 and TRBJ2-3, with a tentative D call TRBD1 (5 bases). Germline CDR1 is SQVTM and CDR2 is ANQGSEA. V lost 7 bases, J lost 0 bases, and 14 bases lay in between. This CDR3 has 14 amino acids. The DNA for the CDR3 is TGCAGCGCTCGCGAGGACACCAGCACAGATACGCAGTATTTT. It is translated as CSAREDTSTDTQYF.

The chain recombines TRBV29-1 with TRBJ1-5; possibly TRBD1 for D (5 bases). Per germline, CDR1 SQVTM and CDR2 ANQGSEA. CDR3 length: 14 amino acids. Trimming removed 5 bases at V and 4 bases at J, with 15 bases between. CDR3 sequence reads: CSVQTAEANQPQHF. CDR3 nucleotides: TGCAGCGTTCAGACAGCCGAGGCTAATCAGCCCCAGCATTTT. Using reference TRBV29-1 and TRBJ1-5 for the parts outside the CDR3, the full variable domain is SAVISQKPSRDICQRGTSLTIQCQVDSQVTMMFWYRQQPGQSLTLIATANQGSEATYESGFVIDKFPISRPNLTFSTLTVSNMSPEDSSIYLCSVQTAEANQPQHFGDGTRLSIL.

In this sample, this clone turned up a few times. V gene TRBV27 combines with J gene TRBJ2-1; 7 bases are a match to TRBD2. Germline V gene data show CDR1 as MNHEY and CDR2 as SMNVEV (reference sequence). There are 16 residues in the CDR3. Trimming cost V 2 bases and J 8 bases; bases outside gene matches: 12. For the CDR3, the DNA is TGTGCCAGCAGTTTAGGGTTTGTGGCGGGAGACGATGAGCAGTTCTTC. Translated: CASSLGFVAGDDEQFF.